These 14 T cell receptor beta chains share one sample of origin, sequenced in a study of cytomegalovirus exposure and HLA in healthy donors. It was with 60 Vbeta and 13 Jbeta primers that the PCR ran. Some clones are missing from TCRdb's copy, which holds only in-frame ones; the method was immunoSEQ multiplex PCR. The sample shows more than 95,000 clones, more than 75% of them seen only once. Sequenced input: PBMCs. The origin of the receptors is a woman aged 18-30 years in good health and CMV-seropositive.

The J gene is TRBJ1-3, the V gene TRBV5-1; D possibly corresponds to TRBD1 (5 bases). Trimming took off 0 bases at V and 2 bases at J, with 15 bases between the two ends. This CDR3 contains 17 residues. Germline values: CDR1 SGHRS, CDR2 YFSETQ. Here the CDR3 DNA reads TGCGCCAGCAGCTTGGAGGCAAGGGTAGGGGCTGGAAACACCATATATTTT. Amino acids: CASSLEARVGAGNTIYF. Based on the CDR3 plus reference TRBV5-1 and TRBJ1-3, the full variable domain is KAGVTQTPRYLIKTRGQQVTLSCSPISGHRSVSWYQQTPGQGLQFLFEYFSETQRNKGNFPGRFSGRQFSNSRSEMNVSTLELGDSALYLCASSLEARVGAGNTIYFGEGSWLTVV.

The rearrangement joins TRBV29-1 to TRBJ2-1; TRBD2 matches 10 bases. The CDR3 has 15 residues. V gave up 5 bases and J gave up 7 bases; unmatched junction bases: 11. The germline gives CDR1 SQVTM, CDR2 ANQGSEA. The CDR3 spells CSVRPLAGVMNEQFF. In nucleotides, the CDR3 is TGCAGCGTTCGTCCCCTAGCGGGAGTGATGAATGAGCAGTTCTTC.

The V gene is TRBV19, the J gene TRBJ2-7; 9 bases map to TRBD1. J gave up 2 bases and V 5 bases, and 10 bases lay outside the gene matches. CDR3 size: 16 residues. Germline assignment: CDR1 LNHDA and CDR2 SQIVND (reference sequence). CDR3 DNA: TGTGCCAGTAGTGAGACACAGGGGGCCGCCCCCTACGAGCAGTACTTC. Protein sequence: CASSETQGAAPYEQYF. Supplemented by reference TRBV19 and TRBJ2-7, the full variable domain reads DGGITQSPKYLFRKEGQNVTLSCEQNLNHDAMYWYRQDPGQGLRLIYYSQIVNDFQKGDIAEGYSVSREKKESFPLTVTSAQKNPTAFYLCASSETQGAAPYEQYFGPGTRLTVT.

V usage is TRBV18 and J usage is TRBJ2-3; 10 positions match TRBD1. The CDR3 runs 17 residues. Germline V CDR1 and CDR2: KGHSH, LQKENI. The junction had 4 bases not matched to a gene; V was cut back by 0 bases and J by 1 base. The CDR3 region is CASSPPTGGIGTDTQYF. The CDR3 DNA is TGTGCCAGCTCACCACCGACAGGGGGCATTGGCACAGATACGCAGTATTTT.

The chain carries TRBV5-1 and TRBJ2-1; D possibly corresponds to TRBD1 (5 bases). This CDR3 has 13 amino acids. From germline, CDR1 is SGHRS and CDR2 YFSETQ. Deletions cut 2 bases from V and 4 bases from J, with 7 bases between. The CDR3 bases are TGCGCCAGCAGCTTTGACAGTTACAATGAGCAGTTCTTC. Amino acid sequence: CASSFDSYNEQFF.

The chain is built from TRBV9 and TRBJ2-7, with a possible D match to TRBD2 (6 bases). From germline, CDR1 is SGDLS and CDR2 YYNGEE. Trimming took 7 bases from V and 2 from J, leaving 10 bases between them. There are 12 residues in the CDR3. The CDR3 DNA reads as TGTGCCAGCGGGACTGAAACCTACGAGCAGTACTTC. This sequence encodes CASGTETYEQYF.

The CDR3 reads CASSFGSGETGAFF. CDR3 DNA sequence: TGCGCCAGCAGCTTTGGATCAGGGGAGACGGGAGCTTTCTTT. The chain has TRBV5-1 and TRBJ1-1; maybe TRBD1 (6 bases). The CDR3 runs to 14 residues. V was pared by 2 bases and J by 10 bases, with 18 bases between. CDR1 and CDR2 (germline): SGHRS, YFSETQ.

The CDR3 loop reads CAILAGSEYEQYF. The CDR3 DNA reads as TGTGCCATCTTAGCGGGCTCCGAGTACGAGCAGTACTTC. The chain combines TRBV10-3 with TRBJ2-7, with 7 nucleotides matching TRBD2. Trimming cost V 8 bases and J 4 bases; bases outside gene matches: 8. Looked up from germline, CDR1 is ENHRY and CDR2 is SYGVKD. The CDR3 is made up of 13 amino acids.

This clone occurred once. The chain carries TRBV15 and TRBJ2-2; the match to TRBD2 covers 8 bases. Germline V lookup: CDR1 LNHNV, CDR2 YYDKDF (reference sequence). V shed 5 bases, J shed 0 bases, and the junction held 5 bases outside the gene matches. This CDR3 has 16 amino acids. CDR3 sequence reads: CATSSRAGANTGELFF. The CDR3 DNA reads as TGTGCCACCAGCTCTCGAGCGGGAGCGAACACCGGGGAGCTGTTTTTT.

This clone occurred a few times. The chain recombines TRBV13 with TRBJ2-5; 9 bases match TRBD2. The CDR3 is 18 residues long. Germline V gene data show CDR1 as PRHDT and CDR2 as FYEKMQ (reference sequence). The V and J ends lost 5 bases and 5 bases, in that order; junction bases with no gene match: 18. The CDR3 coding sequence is TGTGCCAGCAGCCCCACCAAGGGACTAGCTCTCCCAGAGGAGACCCAGTACTTC. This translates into CASSPTKGLALPEETQYF.

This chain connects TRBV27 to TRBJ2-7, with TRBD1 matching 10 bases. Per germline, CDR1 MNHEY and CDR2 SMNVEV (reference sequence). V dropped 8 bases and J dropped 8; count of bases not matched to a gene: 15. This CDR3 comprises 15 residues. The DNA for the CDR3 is TGTGCCAGCCGCCCGGCGGGGACAGGGGTTGTGAAGCAGTACTTC. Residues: CASRPAGTGVVKQYF.

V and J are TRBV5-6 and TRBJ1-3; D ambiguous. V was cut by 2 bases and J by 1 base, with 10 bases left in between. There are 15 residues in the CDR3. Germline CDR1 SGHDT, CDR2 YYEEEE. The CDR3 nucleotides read TGTGCCAGCAGCTTCGGGATCCTTTCTGGAAACACCATATATTTT. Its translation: CASSFGILSGNTIYF. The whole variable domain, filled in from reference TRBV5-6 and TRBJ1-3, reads DAGVTQSPTHLIKTRGQQVTLRCSPKSGHDTVSWYQQALGQGPQFIFQYYEEEERQRGNFPDRFSGHQFPNYSSELNVNALLLGDSALYLCASSFGILSGNTIYFGEGSWLTVV.

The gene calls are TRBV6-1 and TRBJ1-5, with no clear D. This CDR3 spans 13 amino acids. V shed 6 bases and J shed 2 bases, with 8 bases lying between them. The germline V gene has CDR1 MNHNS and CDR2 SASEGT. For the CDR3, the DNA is TGTGCCAGCAGCCCTTCCGGCAATCAGCCCCAGCATTTT. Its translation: CASSPSGNQPQHF.

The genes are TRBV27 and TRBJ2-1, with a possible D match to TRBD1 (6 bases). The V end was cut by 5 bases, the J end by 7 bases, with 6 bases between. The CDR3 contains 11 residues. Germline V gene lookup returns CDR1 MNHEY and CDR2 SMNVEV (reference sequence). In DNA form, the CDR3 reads TGTGCCAGCAGTCAGGGGAATGAGCAGTTCTTC. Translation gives CASSQGNEQFF.